These 21 T cell receptor beta chains originate from one sample sequenced in a study of CD8 T cells in ankylosing spondylitis. The study's findings and limits: What seemed typical of ankylosing spondylitis blood was a TCR beta motif built from about eight highly homologous variants.

One entry per CDR3 protein, called by TCRdb with MiXCR from the 5' RACE reads. The data contain some 330,000 distinct CDR3 sequences, 6.5% to 10% of them singletons. These receptors' antigens are unknown. The sequenced sample was blood, either unsorted or a sorted T cell fraction (not recorded which). These TCRs come from a male donor with ankylosing spondylitis.

This clonotype was detected ten times or more. The chain carries TRBV7-2 and TRBJ1-2, with D possibly TRBD1 on 5 matching bases. The V end lost 1 base, the J end lost 6 bases, and 15 bases lay between the germline ends. The CDR3 consists of 15 residues. Germline V lookup: CDR1 SGHTA, CDR2 FQGNSA. CDR3 region: CASSLVSGLLDGYTF. The CDR3 DNA reads TGTGCCAGCAGCTTAGTTTCAGGGCTCCTCGATGGCTACACCTTC.

The chain has TRBV20-1 and TRBJ2-7, with D possibly called TRBD1 or TRBD2 (6 bases each). The CDR3 sequence is 12 residues long. With 8 bases removed from V and 5 bases from J, the gap between germline ends came to 16 bases. CDR1 and CDR2 (germline): DFQATT, SNEGSKA (reference sequence). This CDR3 is CSRRDTGNEQYF. CDR3 sequence (DNA): TGCAGTCGGCGGGACACTGGCAACGAGCAGTACTTC.

This clonotype was observed a few times. The chain has TRBV20-1 and TRBJ2-7, with 11 nucleotides matching TRBD2. This CDR3 is 14 amino acids long. V dropped 5 bases and J dropped 2; count of bases not matched to a gene: 5. Germline loops: CDR1 DFQATT, CDR2 SNEGSKA (reference sequence). This CDR3 is CSAVTSGGTYEQYF. The CDR3 DNA reads TGCAGTGCTGTCACTAGCGGGGGAACCTACGAGCAGTACTTC.

This clonotype was seen more than once but under ten times. The rearrangement links TRBV20-1 to TRBJ2-1; D possibly corresponds to TRBD2 (6 bases). The germline gives CDR1 DFQATT, CDR2 SNEGSKA (reference sequence). Trimming cost V 1 base and J 3 bases, with 13 bases left between them. This CDR3 is built from 15 residues. Written as DNA, the CDR3 is TGCAGTGCTAGAGGCCAGGCGGGGATCTACAATGAGCAGTTCTTC. Translation: CSARGQAGIYNEQFF.

There are many counts of this clonotype. The chain is built from TRBV2 and TRBJ2-2; a weak D match, TRBD1 (6 bases). This CDR3 spans 14 amino acids. The V end was cut by 5 bases, the J end by 1 base, with 8 bases between. CDR1 and CDR2 from the germline V gene are SNHLY and FYNNEI. The chain's CDR3 is CASSPGQNTGELFF. CDR3 DNA: TGTGCCAGCAGTCCGGGACAGAACACCGGGGAGCTGTTTTTT.

This clonotype was seen a handful of times. The CDR3 is CASSLHRGVAGGSSTDTQYF. CDR3 nucleotide sequence: TGCGCCAGCAGCTTACATCGCGGGGTAGCGGGAGGTTCCAGCACAGATACGCAGTATTTT. The chain joins TRBV5-1 to TRBJ2-3; 10 bases are shared with TRBD2. The CDR3 covers 20 residues. V dropped 2 bases and J dropped 0; count of bases not matched to a gene: 15. Germline loops: CDR1 SGHRS, CDR2 YFSETQ.

This clonotype was picked up a small number of times. This chain links TRBV9 with TRBJ2-1; 10 bases line up with TRBD2. From germline, CDR1 is SGDLS and CDR2 YYNGEE. This CDR3 contains 17 residues. V shed 0 bases, J shed 2 bases, and the junction held 5 bases outside the gene matches. The CDR3 nucleotides are TGTGCCAGCAGCGTAGCTACGGGACTAGCGACCTACAATGAGCAGTTCTTC. It is translated as CASSVATGLATYNEQFF.

This clonotype was counted at least ten times. The chain links TRBV20-1 to TRBJ1-5; unclear D gene. This CDR3 spans 14 amino acids. The germline V gene encodes CDR1 DFQATT and CDR2 SNEGSKA (reference sequence). V was pared by 1 base and J by 3 bases, with 10 bases between. This CDR3 reads CSARAPTVNQPQHF. CDR3 DNA: TGCAGTGCTAGAGCGCCGACGGTCAATCAGCCCCAGCATTTT.

This chain links TRBV28 with TRBJ2-1; TRBD2 might be the D (5 bases). CDR1 and CDR2 (germline): MDHEN, SYDVKM. Trimming cost V 8 bases and J 4 bases, with 15 bases left between them. The CDR3 covers 14 residues. CDR3 in DNA: TGTGCCAGCGCCTCTACGGGAAGATACAATGAGCAGTTCTTC. This gives the protein CASASTGRYNEQFF.

V is TRBV2 and J is TRBJ2-3, with D unresolved. The CDR3 totals 13 residues. V was cut by 5 bases and J by 4 bases, with 10 bases left in between. In germline, CDR1 is SNHLY, CDR2 FYNNEI. CDR3 loop: CASSNGIPDTQYF. The CDR3 DNA reads TGTGCCAGCAGTAACGGTATCCCAGATACGCAGTATTTT.

The chain joins TRBV3-1 to TRBJ2-1, with D possibly being TRBD2 (6 bases). Germline V gene data show CDR1 as LGHDT and CDR2 as YNNKEL (reference sequence). Trimming left V 1 base short and J 2 bases short, with 9 bases between. The length of the CDR3 is 15 residues. The CDR3 bases are TGTGCCAGCAGCCAAGTCCGGACTACCTACAATGAGCAGTTCTTC. Translating it yields CASSQVRTTYNEQFF.

The gene calls are TRBV14 and TRBJ2-1; 12 bases align to TRBD2. The CDR3 has 16 amino acids. Germline V gives CDR1 SGHDN, CDR2 FVKESK. The V gene end was trimmed by 3 bases and the J gene end by 5 bases; junction bases not matched to a gene: 5. The CDR3 region is CASSQRTSGTNNEQFF. The CDR3 DNA reads as TGTGCCAGCAGCCAGAGGACTAGCGGGACTAACAATGAGCAGTTCTTC.

The gene calls are TRBV30 and TRBJ2-7, with D possibly matching TRBD1 (6 bases). Germline V gene lookup returns CDR1 GTSNPN and CDR2 SVGIG (reference sequence). This CDR3 comprises 12 residues. Between the trimmed V and J ends, which lost 3 bases and 2 bases, there was a span of 8 bases. The CDR3 DNA is TGTGCCTGGAGGCAGGGGACCTACGAGCAGTACTTC. This sequence encodes CAWRQGTYEQYF.

V and J are TRBV7-2 and TRBJ1-3; D remains unclear. CDR1 is SGHTA, CDR2 FQGNSA, per germline. The CDR3 length is 16 residues. Between the trimmed V and J ends, which lost 1 base and 0 bases, there was a span of 10 bases. The DNA of the CDR3 is TGTGCCAGCAGCTTAGGCCCGGTCCTCTCTGGAAACACCATATATTTT. This translates into CASSLGPVLSGNTIYF.

The V call is TRBV9, the J call TRBJ2-1, with D hard to call. V lost 0 bases, J lost 5 bases, and 6 bases lay in between. The germline CDR1 and CDR2 sequences are SGDLS and YYNGEE. The CDR3 spans 13 residues. CDR3 bases: TGTGCCAGCAGCGTAGAACAAGACAATGAGCAGTTCTTC. It encodes CASSVEQDNEQFF.

The chain has TRBV7-2 and TRBJ2-1; TRBD1 might be the D (5 bases). The CDR3 has 14 residues. The germline V and J ends were trimmed by 1 base and 10 bases, with 14 bases remaining between them. CDR1 is SGHTA, CDR2 FQGNSA, per germline. The CDR3 sequence is CASSLDGAAREQFF. The DNA of the CDR3 is TGTGCCAGCAGCTTAGATGGGGCGGCCCGCGAGCAGTTCTTC.

The chain links TRBV20-1 to TRBJ2-7, with a weak D call TRBD2 (6 bases). Germline CDR1 and CDR2: DFQATT and SNEGSKA (reference sequence). V was shortened by 0 bases and J by 2 bases, with 14 bases between the two germline ends. The CDR3 extends over 15 amino acids. In nucleotides, the CDR3 is TGCAGTGCTAGAGATCGGAGGGAACTAGCCTACGAGCAGTACTTC. Amino acids: CSARDRRELAYEQYF.

The chain is built from TRBV27 and TRBJ2-7; 10 nucleotides match TRBD2. In germline, CDR1 is MNHEY, CDR2 SMNVEV (reference sequence). V was clipped by 6 bases and J by 3 bases; unmatched bases: 8. The CDR3 consists of 15 residues. This CDR3 reads CASRMGLATIYEQYF. CDR3 coding DNA: TGTGCCAGCAGGATGGGACTAGCGACGATCTACGAGCAGTACTTC.

This chain uses TRBV20-1 with TRBJ1-1; TRBD1 is a possible D gene (6 bases). The germline CDR1 and CDR2 sequences are DFQATT and SNEGSKA (reference sequence). The germline V and J ends were trimmed by 5 bases and 6 bases, with 13 bases remaining between them. The CDR3 runs to 12 residues. The CDR3 region has the DNA TGCAGTGCTGGGAGGGGGGCATCTGAAGCTTTCTTT. This sequence encodes CSAGRGASEAFF.

This clonotype came up a few times. This sequence joins TRBV12-3 or TRBV12-4 and TRBJ1-5; no clear D gene. The CDR3 covers 14 residues. The V end lost 5 bases, the J end lost 4 bases, and 12 bases lay between the germline ends. The CDR3 nucleotides read TGTGCCAGCAGTCCCGTCGGCCCTAATCAGCCCCAGCATTTT. Translating it yields CASSPVGPNQPQHF.

This clonotype is medium-sized by share. The chain has TRBV6-6 and TRBJ2-1; no reliable D call. CDR3 length: 14 amino acids. Deletions cut 7 bases from V and 2 bases from J, with 12 bases between. CDR1 and CDR2 (germline): MNHNY, SVGAGI (reference sequence). The CDR3 loop is CASMQRATYNEQFF. The CDR3 coding sequence is TGTGCCAGCATGCAACGGGCCACCTACAATGAGCAGTTCTTC.